This T cell receptor beta chain was sequenced for a study of CD8 T cells in ankylosing spondylitis. Study-wide findings and caveats: Significantly higher representation of disease-linked clones was reported for matched ankylosing spondylitis synovial fluid. Blood from ankylosing spondylitis patients appeared to carry a characteristic roughly eight-variant TCR beta motif. Disease-linked clones bore a CD8+ phenotype, appearing relatively rarely in peripheral blood.

As concerns this clonotype: Its specificity is not known.

MiXCR, run by TCRdb on the 5' RACE reads, gives a single entry per CDR3 protein. The data hold fewer than 750,000 distinct CDR3 sequences, with 15% to 20% observed a single time. The TCR comes from a male donor with ankylosing spondylitis. The specimen was blood, either unsorted or a sorted T cell fraction (not recorded which).

CDR3 bases: TGTGCCAGCAGCTTAAATACCGGGACAGGGTCTGGAAACACCATATATTTT. Translating it yields CASSLNTGTGSGNTIYF. The V and J genes are TRBV5-6 and TRBJ1-3; 9 nucleotides align to TRBD1. Per germline, CDR1 SGHDT and CDR2 YYEEEE. The CDR3 totals 17 residues. V was clipped by 2 bases and J by 1 base; unmatched bases: 7.